This entry lists 12 T cell receptor beta chains sequenced from one sample in a study of T cells in Graves' hyperthyroidism and ophthalmopathy. The TCR beta CDR3 regions underwent amplification using RNA transcripts as the source. First-round RT-PCR with HTBI primers amplified the TCR CDR3 region. TCRdb passed the multiplex PCR reads through MiXCR, listing each CDR3 protein once. Of 500,000 or so distinct CDR3 sequences in the sample, about 15% are singletons; the top ten hold around 17%. The material sequenced was blood. The source of these receptors is a woman younger than 30 with Graves' ophthalmopathy.

As concerns this clonotype: This may be a read error: a much more frequent sequence differs by one nucleotide. The rearrangement links TRBV27 to TRBJ2-1; D ambiguous. With 5 bases removed from V and 8 bases from J, the gap between germline ends came to 16 bases. Germline loops: CDR1 MNHEY, CDR2 SMNVEV (reference sequence). This CDR3 spans 14 amino acids. CDR3 protein: CASSPTAWGYEQFF. The CDR3 nucleotides are TGTGCCAGCAGTCCGACCGCGTGGGGATATGAGCAGTTCTTC.

This clonotype was seen at least ten times. The rearrangement links TRBV5-1 to TRBJ2-2, with TRBD1 identical over 9 bases. Germline V lookup: CDR1 SGHRS, CDR2 YFSETQ. This CDR3 spans 15 amino acids. J gave up 4 bases and V 4 bases, and 5 bases lay outside the gene matches. The CDR3 is CASSDRTGATGELFF. CDR3 nucleotide sequence: TGCGCCAGCAGCGATAGGACAGGGGCCACCGGGGAGCTGTTTTTT.

The chain is built from TRBV20-1 and TRBJ1-1; the D gene is possibly TRBD1 (6 bases). Germline values: CDR1 DFQATT, CDR2 SNEGSKA (reference sequence). The CDR3 runs 14 residues. V shed 0 bases and J shed 2 bases, with 10 bases lying between them. The CDR3, as DNA: TGCAGTGCTAGAGATGGGACACCCAACACTGAAGCTTTCTTT. Protein: CSARDGTPNTEAFF.

This rearrangement joins TRBV5-1 to TRBJ2-3, with D perhaps TRBD1 or TRBD2 (5 bases each). Germline CDR1 reads SGHRS; CDR2 reads YFSETQ. V dropped 4 bases and J dropped 4 bases, with 16 bases sitting between them. The CDR3 length is 15 residues. CDR3 sequence: CASSPPLGDADTQYF. The CDR3 nucleotides read TGCGCCAGCAGCCCCCCCTTGGGGGATGCAGATACGCAGTATTTT. Full variable domain (rest looked up from reference TRBV5-1 and TRBJ2-3): KAGVTQTPRYLIKTRGQQVTLSCSPISGHRSVSWYQQTPGQGLQFLFEYFSETQRNKGNFPGRFSGRQFSNSRSEMNVSTLELGDSALYLCASSPPLGDADTQYFGPGTRLTVL.

Details on this clonotype: With a much larger clone just one base away, this may be a read error. The J gene is TRBJ2-2, the V gene TRBV11-2; 10 bases align to TRBD2. This CDR3 is 16 amino acids long. Germline CDR1 SGHAT, CDR2 FQNNGV. The CDR3 nucleotides are TGTGACAGCAGCCCGAGCGGGGGGGCGAGCACCGGGGAGCTGTTTTTT. Translating gives CDSSPSGGASTGELFF. The variable domain in full, completed from reference TRBV11-2 and TRBJ2-2, reads EAGVAQSPRYKIIEKRQSVAFWCNPISGHATLYWYQQILGQGPKLLIQFQNNGVVDDSQLPKDRFSAERLKGVDSTLKIQPAKLEDSAVYLCDSSPSGGASTGELFFGEGSRLTVL.

This clonotype was recorded a few times. This chain links TRBV19 with TRBJ2-1; 8 nucleotides agree with TRBD2. V dropped 4 bases and J dropped 9; count of bases not matched to a gene: 8. Per the germline V gene, CDR1 is LNHDA and CDR2 is SQIVND (reference sequence). This CDR3 comprises 14 residues. The CDR3 loop reads CASSTLSGIGEQFF. The CDR3 DNA is TGTGCCAGTAGTACCCTTAGCGGGATAGGTGAGCAGTTCTTC.

Only a few counts were recorded for this clonotype. The V call is TRBV28, the J call TRBJ1-1; a possible D gene is TRBD1 (5 bases). With 1 base removed from V and 3 bases from J, the gap between germline ends came to 12 bases. This CDR3 comprises 15 residues. Germline V gene sequence: CDR1 MDHEN, CDR2 SYDVKM. The CDR3 sequence is CASSLSDSGDTEAFF. The CDR3 DNA follows: TGTGCCAGCAGTTTATCCGACAGTGGGGACACTGAAGCTTTCTTT. Complete variable domain (other parts from reference TRBV28 and TRBJ1-1): DVKVTQSSRYLVKRTGEKVFLECVQDMDHENMFWYRQDPGLGLRLIYFSYDVKMKEKGDIPEGYSVSREKKERFSLILESASTNQTSMYLCASSLSDSGDTEAFFGQGTRLTVV.

This clonotype was counted ten times or more. The CDR3 DNA is TGTGCCAGCAGTTTATGGGGGGCCAGCAATCAGCCCCAGCATTTT. Amino acid sequence: CASSLWGASNQPQHF. The chain is built from TRBV28 and TRBJ1-5, with a weak D call TRBD1 (6 bases). Germline values: CDR1 MDHEN, CDR2 SYDVKM. CDR3 size: 15 residues. V dropped 0 bases and J dropped 1 base, with 7 bases sitting between them.

This clonotype was seen more than once but under ten times. The CDR3 nucleotides read TGCGCCAGCAGTCCTGGTAATGAAAAACTGTTTTTT. Protein: CASSPGNEKLFF. The V call is TRBV4-1, the J call TRBJ1-4; D not resolved. V lost 6 bases to trimming and J lost 4 bases, with 6 bases between them. The CDR3 loop spans 12 amino acids. Germline lookup yields CDR1 MGHRA and CDR2 YSYEKL.

The chain has TRBV11-3 and TRBJ2-7, with TRBD1 as a possible D gene (6 bases). Trimming shortened V by 5 bases and J by 2 bases, and 16 bases separated the two germline ends. The CDR3 is made up of 15 amino acids. Germline CDR1 SGHNT, CDR2 YENEEA. The CDR3, as DNA: TGTGCCAGCAGCCCTGGGACAATGATGACCTACGAGCAGTACTTC. This codes for CASSPGTMMTYEQYF.

This clonotype appeared a few times. The chain carries TRBV2 and TRBJ2-2; TRBD2 is a possible D gene (6 bases). The CDR3 consists of 13 residues. Trimming removed 10 bases from V and 0 bases from J, with 9 bases in between. Germline V gene sequence: CDR1 SNHLY, CDR2 FYNNEI. The CDR3 nucleotides are TGTGCCACCAGACTAGCGAACACCGGGGAGCTGTTTTTT. This sequence encodes CATRLANTGELFF. The full variable domain, its missing parts supplied by reference TRBV2 and TRBJ2-2, is EPEVTQTPSHQVTQMGQEVILRCVPISNHLYFYWYRQILGQKVEFLVSFYNNEISEKSEIFDDQFSVERPDGSNFTLKIRSTKLEDSAMYFCATRLANTGELFFGEGSRLTVL.

This clonotype appeared many times. The gene calls are TRBV20-1 and TRBJ2-3; TRBD2 aligns across 16 bases. V lost 6 bases to trimming and J lost 5 bases; unmatched junction nucleotides: 8. The CDR3 covers 16 residues. Germline V gene data show CDR1 as DFQATT and CDR2 as SNEGSKA (reference sequence). The DNA for the CDR3 is TGCAGTGCGCCGGGACTAGCGGGGGGGATCGGAGATACGCAGTATTTT. Protein product: CSAPGLAGGIGDTQYF.